The entry below gives a single TCR beta chain sequence along with its context. This sample was taken from a study of blood T cell repertoires in COVID-19. For the study at large: Italy, Spain and the United States were the sources of the convalescent and acute COVID-19 samples. The cDNA or gDNA used as material had been derived from T cells, B-cell-depleted T cells, or PBMCs.

The germline V gene encodes CDR1 SGHRS and CDR2 YFSETQ. V was shortened by 4 bases and J by 9 bases, with 23 bases between the two germline ends. The CDR3 has 17 amino acids. In the authors' workflow: Estimated nucleated cell counts came from reference gene primer amplification. Some clones are missing from TCRdb's copy, which holds only in-frame ones; the method was immunoSEQ multiplex PCR. Clone size and the V and J calls come from that table; the DNA yielded D and trimming. The data hold some 210,000 clones, with 92% observed a single time. The sequencing input was peripheral blood. The chain recombines TRBV5-1 with TRBJ1-6; perhaps TRBD1 as D (5 bases). This TCR derives from a man in his 60s with COVID-19, enrolled during active disease. CDR3 in amino acids: CASSQTPGTEGSSPLHF. The CDR3 nucleotides read TGCGCCAGCAGCCAAACTCCCGGGACGGAGGGATCTTCACCCCTCCACTTT.